The 10 T cell receptor beta chains reported below all come from one sample, sequenced in a study of blood T cell repertoires in COVID-19. Profiled with immunoSEQ multiplex PCR; TCRdb holds only in-frame clones, not every one. Of 65,000 to 70,000 clones listed, about 86% were seen once; the top ten hold approximately 4.2%. Sequenced sample: peripheral blood. These receptors came from a man in his fifties with acute or convalescent COVID-19.

This clone was seen a handful of times. This rearrangement joins TRBV2 to TRBJ1-1; 8 bases map to TRBD1. Germline V lookup: CDR1 SNHLY, CDR2 FYNNEI. V trimming: 1 base; J trimming: 0 bases; junction bases outside the gene matches: 1. The CDR3 runs to 15 residues. The CDR3 DNA reads TGTGCCAGCAGTGAAGAGGACAGGGTGAACACTGAAGCTTTCTTT. Protein product: CASSEEDRVNTEAFF.

The rearrangement uses TRBV19 and TRBJ2-3; D may be TRBD1 (6 bases). Trimming stripped 6 bases from V and 6 bases from J, with 25 bases between. Germline-derived CDR1 and CDR2 are LNHDA and SQIVND (reference sequence). The CDR3 length is 17 residues. The CDR3 DNA reads as TGTGCCAGTAGACCAACCTTCAGGGGCGCCGGCGTGGATACGCAGTATTTT. Its protein is CASRPTFRGAGVDTQYF. The full variable domain, completed using reference TRBV19 and TRBJ2-3, is DGGITQSPKYLFRKEGQNVTLSCEQNLNHDAMYWYRQDPGQGLRLIYYSQIVNDFQKGDIAEGYSVSREKKESFPLTVTSAQKNPTAFYLCASRPTFRGAGVDTQYFGPGTRLTVL.

This clone was seen a single time. The CDR3 here is CATSSLGGRDTQYF. The CDR3, as DNA: TGTGCCACCAGCAGCCTCGGGGGGAGGGATACGCAGTATTTT. The V call is TRBV15, the J call TRBJ2-3; 7 nucleotides agree with TRBD2. Losses at the gene ends were 3 bases for V and 6 bases for J; bases not matched to a gene: 6. In germline, CDR1 is LNHNV, CDR2 YYDKDF (reference sequence). This CDR3 is built from 14 residues.

The rearrangement uses TRBV14 and TRBJ2-2, with 10 positions matching TRBD2. The germline CDR1 and CDR2 sequences are SGHDN and FVKESK. The CDR3 runs 17 residues. J lost 3 bases, V lost 0 bases, and 4 bases had no gene match. CDR3 bases: TGTGCCAGCAGCCAAGACAGCGGGAGGGACTACACCGGGGAGCTGTTTTTT. It translates to CASSQDSGRDYTGELFF.

This chain uses TRBV27 with TRBJ1-2; tentative D call: TRBD1 (6 bases). CDR1 is MNHEY and CDR2 is SMNVEV in the germline V gene (reference sequence). With 3 bases removed from V and 13 bases from J, the gap between germline ends came to 18 bases. This CDR3 contains 13 residues. CDR3 nucleotide sequence: TGTGCCAGCAGTTTGGGACACCGGACCTCAGCCACCTTC. The encoded protein is CASSLGHRTSATF.

This clone has only a few counts. CDR3 amino acids: CASSQALGQGINTGELFF. The CDR3 DNA sequence: TGTGCCAGCAGCCAAGCCCTTGGACAGGGGATTAACACCGGGGAGCTGTTTTTT. The chain links TRBV4-2 to TRBJ2-2; 9 bases are shared with TRBD1. V shed 1 base and J 2 bases; nucleotides not matched to a gene: 8. Germline loops: CDR1 LGHNA, CDR2 YNFKEQ. The CDR3 has 18 amino acids.

The chain has TRBV2 and TRBJ2-2, with a weak D call TRBD1 (6 bases). V was trimmed by 7 bases and J by 0 bases, leaving 9 bases between them. CDR3 size: 14 residues. Germline-derived CDR1 and CDR2 are SNHLY and FYNNEI. The CDR3 coding sequence is TGTGCCAGCAAGGACAGCGCGAACACCGGGGAGCTGTTTTTT. Its translation: CASKDSANTGELFF.

This clone appeared a few times. The chain recombines TRBV7-3 with TRBJ1-1; tentative D call: TRBD1 (5 bases). V was cut by 4 bases and J by 1 base, with 7 bases left in between. The CDR3 length is 13 residues. In germline, CDR1 is SGHTA, CDR2 FQGTGA. The chain's CDR3 is CASSSGQNTEAFF. In DNA, the CDR3 is TGTGCCAGCAGCTCAGGACAGAACACTGAAGCTTTCTTT. Variable domain in full (rest from reference TRBV7-3 and TRBJ1-1): GAGVSQTPSNKVTEKGKYVELRCDPISGHTALYWYRQSLGQGPEFLIYFQGTGAADDSGLPNDRFFAVRPEGSVSTLKIQRTERGDSAVYLCASSSGQNTEAFFGQGTRLTVV.

This chain uses TRBV6-5 with TRBJ1-3; tentatively, D is TRBD1 (6 bases). The germline V gene encodes CDR1 MNHEY and CDR2 SVGAGI. Between the trimmed V and J ends, which lost 2 bases and 6 bases, there was a span of 14 bases. The CDR3 is made up of 15 amino acids. The CDR3 is CASSYDTGLENTIYF. Here the CDR3 DNA reads TGTGCCAGCAGTTACGATACAGGGCTCGAAAACACCATATATTTT.

The rearrangement links TRBV5-5 to TRBJ1-5; 7 nucleotides align to TRBD1. Germline loops: CDR1 SGHKS, CDR2 YYEKEE (reference sequence). The CDR3 is 14 amino acids. The ends lost 5 bases at V and 2 bases at J; junction bases unmatched: 4. The CDR3 protein is CASRPGQGNQPQHF. The CDR3 DNA reads TGTGCCAGCAGACCCGGACAGGGCAATCAGCCCCAGCATTTT. The variable domain in full, completed from reference TRBV5-5 and TRBJ1-5, reads DAGVTQSPTHLIKTRGQQVTLRCSPISGHKSVSWYQQVLGQGPQFIFQYYEKEERGRGNFPDRFSARQFPNYSSELNVNALLLGDSALYLCASRPGQGNQPQHFGDGTRLSIL.